The 14 T cell receptor beta chains below all came from one sample that was sequenced in a study of T cell responses to AZD1222 COVID-19 vaccine. The data were produced by immunoSEQ multiplex PCR, yet TCRdb's version contains in-frame clones alone and is incomplete. Of over 50,000 clones in the sample, 65% to 85% were seen once. Source: peripheral blood, taken on day 0 of AZD1222 vaccination. The source of these receptors is an adult in good health.

The chain couples TRBV5-4 to TRBJ1-6; 8 bases align to TRBD1. V gave up 0 bases and J gave up 8 bases; unmatched junction bases: 7. The CDR3 runs to 16 residues. Per the germline V gene, CDR1 is SGHNT and CDR2 is YYREEE (reference sequence). The CDR3 DNA reads TGTGCCAGCAGCTTGGCCCAGGGGGCTTTGGATTCACCCCTCCACTTT. Protein sequence: CASSLAQGALDSPLHF.

The sample holds a few counts of this clone. The V and J genes are TRBV15 and TRBJ2-5; 8 bases are shared with TRBD2. V gave up 0 bases and J gave up 3 bases; unmatched junction bases: 12. This CDR3 spans 18 amino acids. In germline, CDR1 is LNHNV, CDR2 YYDKDF (reference sequence). CDR3 protein: CATSRDIRAVAGKETQYF. In nucleotides, the CDR3 is TGTGCCACCAGCAGAGATATAAGAGCGGTAGCGGGAAAAGAGACCCAGTACTTC.

The sample holds a few counts of this clone. This chain uses TRBV30 with TRBJ1-1; D remains unclear. Germline CDR1 GTSNPN, CDR2 SVGIG (reference sequence). The CDR3 spans 12 residues. The ends were cut back, 3 bases at V and 11 bases at J, with 16 bases in the middle. For the CDR3, the DNA is TGTGCCTGGAGATTACACGGGGTTGGGGCTTTCTTT. This sequence encodes CAWRLHGVGAFF.

J is TRBJ1-2 and V is TRBV7-9; 8 nucleotides line up with TRBD1. Germline CDR1 and CDR2: SEHNR and FQNEAQ (reference sequence). V gave up 1 base and J gave up 7 bases; unmatched junction bases: 5. The CDR3 runs to 14 residues. The CDR3 protein is CASSLVDRGVGYTF. The CDR3 bases are TGTGCCAGCAGCTTAGTAGACAGGGGCGTTGGCTACACCTTC.

This clone was recorded once. J is TRBJ1-1 and V is TRBV11-2; D call uncertain. The CDR3 has 14 residues. In germline, CDR1 is SGHAT, CDR2 FQNNGV. V was clipped by 0 bases and J by 3 bases, with 8 bases between them. CDR3 sequence reads: CASSLERIDTEAFF. In DNA, the CDR3 is TGTGCCAGCAGCTTAGAGCGTATTGACACTGAAGCTTTCTTT.

The chain combines TRBV21-1 with TRBJ1-1; the table's D call, TRBD1, was not checked against the DNA. TRBV21-1 counts as a pseudogene. The CDR3 sequence is 14 residues long. CDR3 protein: CASSITRGNTEAFF. The CDR3 DNA reads TGTGCCAGCAGCATAACCAGGGGGAACACTGAAGCTTTCTTT.

The chain couples TRBV10-2 to TRBJ2-7, with a tentative D call TRBD1 (6 bases). This CDR3 has 15 residues. V lost 7 bases to trimming and J lost 2 bases, with 18 bases between them. Germline loops: CDR1 WSHSY, CDR2 SAAADI. This CDR3 reads CASKTGMGSPYEQYF. The DNA for the CDR3 is TGCGCCAGCAAGACAGGCATGGGTTCCCCCTACGAGCAGTACTTC.

The chain is built from TRBV27 and TRBJ2-1; D gene uncertain. The germline CDR1 and CDR2 sequences are MNHEY and SMNVEV (reference sequence). This CDR3 is 11 amino acids long. Trimming took off 10 bases at V and 9 bases at J, with 13 bases between the two ends. The CDR3 DNA reads TGTGCCACCCGGGCTGGTTTTGAGCAGTTCTTC. Its translation is CATRAGFEQFF.

The chain employs TRBV19 and TRBJ1-6; 8 bases are a match to TRBD1. V was clipped by 3 bases and J by 10 bases; unmatched bases: 8. This CDR3 comprises 15 residues. Germline V CDR1 and CDR2: LNHDA, SQIVND (reference sequence). This chain's CDR3 is CASSILGQVRSPLHF. The CDR3, as DNA: TGTGCCAGTAGTATTCTGGGACAGGTCCGATCACCCCTCCACTTT. Filled out from reference TRBV19 and TRBJ1-6, the complete variable domain reads DGGITQSPKYLFRKEGQNVTLSCEQNLNHDAMYWYRQDPGQGLRLIYYSQIVNDFQKGDIAEGYSVSREKKESFPLTVTSAQKNPTAFYLCASSILGQVRSPLHFGNGTRLTVT.

J is TRBJ2-1 and V is TRBV30; D is undetermined. CDR1 and CDR2 (germline): GTSNPN, SVGIG (reference sequence). V shed 5 bases and J shed 8 bases, with 10 bases lying between them. The CDR3 consists of 11 residues. The CDR3 sequence is CAWAQDHEQFF. Written as DNA, the CDR3 is TGTGCCTGGGCCCAGGATCATGAGCAGTTCTTC.

The sample holds one count of this clone. The rearrangement joins TRBV7-2 to TRBJ1-3; D gene uncertain. Between the trimmed V and J ends, which lost 2 bases and 0 bases, there was a span of 8 bases. CDR3 length: 15 amino acids. Germline V gives CDR1 SGHTA, CDR2 FQGNSA. CDR3: CASSLSDHSGNTIYF. Written as DNA, the CDR3 is TGTGCCAGCAGCTTATCAGACCACTCTGGAAACACCATATATTTT.

V gene TRBV4-3 combines with J gene TRBJ1-6; D gene unclear. CDR3 length: 14 amino acids. V shed 2 bases and J shed 7 bases, with 9 bases lying between them. Germline V gene sequence: CDR1 LGHNA, CDR2 YSLEER. CDR3 region: CASSQSLRNSPLHF. For the CDR3, the DNA is TGCGCCAGCAGCCAATCCCTCCGGAATTCACCCCTCCACTTT.

This clone was detected only once. The chain combines TRBV7-9 with TRBJ2-2, with 7 nucleotides matching TRBD2. The CDR3 totals 17 residues. Germline values: CDR1 SEHNR, CDR2 FQNEAQ (reference sequence). V trimming: 10 bases; J trimming: 0 bases; junction bases outside the gene matches: 14. CDR3: CANPEERDYTNTGELFF. The CDR3 DNA follows: TGTGCCAACCCTGAGGAGCGGGACTACACGAACACCGGGGAGCTGTTTTTT.

This sequence joins TRBV6-5 and TRBJ2-3; tentatively, D is TRBD2 (6 bases). The CDR3 has 14 amino acids. The V and J ends lost 5 bases and 2 bases respectively, with 11 bases between them. Germline CDR1 MNHEY, CDR2 SVGAGI. The CDR3 loop is CASSPGTFTDTQYF. The CDR3 DNA reads as TGTGCCAGCAGTCCCGGGACTTTCACAGATACGCAGTATTTT.